The source of this TCR beta chain is a study of blood T cell repertoires in COVID-19. Authors' methods: Counts of nucleated cells, estimated from reference gene primer amplification, were obtained. Profiling relied on immunoSEQ multiplex PCR, and the TCRdb table lists in-frame clones only, not all of them. V and J calls and clone size come straight from that table; D and trimming were deduced from the DNA. The sample lists some 150,000 clones, roughly 87% seen once, with more than 1.5% in the top ten. The CDR3 runs to 15 residues. Germline V gene sequence: CDR1 SGHVS, CDR2 FQNEAQ. The V and J ends lost 2 bases and 2 bases respectively, with 9 bases between them.

J is TRBJ1-4 and V is TRBV7-8; D not certain. This sequence originates from a woman aged 45-59 years with acute or convalescent COVID-19. Sequencing was carried out using peripheral blood. The CDR3 sequence: CASSLTRWTNEKLFF. Here the CDR3 DNA reads TGTGCCAGCAGCTTAACCCGGTGGACTAATGAAAAACTGTTTTTT.